This paragraph reports one TCR beta chain. Its specificity is not known. This sample was included in a study of cytomegalovirus exposure and HLA in healthy donors. Study-level results: Researchers had no immune exposure information except CMV serostatus available. Most sequenced TCRs were rare (though some public TCRs occurred in many donors). TCR beta chain V- and J-gene trimming was linked, in a later analysis, to a missense variant in DCLRE1C. Productive status was seen about 90% or about 30% of the time for most TCR beta V segments in an earlier analysis.

In the PCR, 60 Vbeta and 13 Jbeta primers were used. Produced via immunoSEQ multiplex PCR; TCRdb's table is partial and in-frame only. This repertoire shows 93,000 or so clones, more than 65% found once; its top ten account for over 9%. Input material: PBMCs. The TCR was taken from a woman between 18 and 29 years old in good health and CMV-seropositive.

CDR3 protein: CASSLTGLVTEAFF. The CDR3, as DNA: TGTGCCAGCAGCCTTACAGGGTTGGTTACTGAAGCTTTCTTT. This chain links TRBV7-3 with TRBJ1-1, with D perhaps matching TRBD1 (6 bases). CDR1 is SGHTA, CDR2 FQGTGA, per germline. V lost 5 bases to trimming and J lost 5 bases, with 15 bases between them. This CDR3 is 14 amino acids long.